Below, 2 T cell receptor beta chains from the same sample are listed, as sequenced in a study of shared T cell receptors in the human thymus. Method: immunoSEQ multiplex PCR; TCRdb's copy keeps in-frame clones and lacks some. The table includes more than 300,000 clones, around 95% detected once. The sample taken for sequencing was thymocytes. These TCRs come from a human donor.

V gene TRBV14 combines with J gene TRBJ2-4; D might be TRBD2 (6 bases). CDR3 length equals 15 residues. Trimming stripped 4 bases from V and 0 bases from J, with 10 bases between. In germline, CDR1 is SGHDN, CDR2 FVKESK. This CDR3 is CASSREALAKNIQYF. The CDR3 DNA follows: TGTGCCAGCAGCCGGGAGGCACTAGCCAAAAACATTCAGTACTTC.

The V gene is TRBV28, the J gene TRBJ2-1, with D possibly being TRBD2 (5 bases). The V and J ends lost 4 bases and 7 bases respectively, with 14 bases between them. The V gene's germline CDR1 is MDHEN and CDR2 SYDVKM. There are 14 residues in the CDR3. CDR3 region: CASSSGSSKNEQFF. CDR3 coding DNA: TGTGCCAGCAGTTCGGGAAGCTCTAAAAATGAGCAGTTCTTC.